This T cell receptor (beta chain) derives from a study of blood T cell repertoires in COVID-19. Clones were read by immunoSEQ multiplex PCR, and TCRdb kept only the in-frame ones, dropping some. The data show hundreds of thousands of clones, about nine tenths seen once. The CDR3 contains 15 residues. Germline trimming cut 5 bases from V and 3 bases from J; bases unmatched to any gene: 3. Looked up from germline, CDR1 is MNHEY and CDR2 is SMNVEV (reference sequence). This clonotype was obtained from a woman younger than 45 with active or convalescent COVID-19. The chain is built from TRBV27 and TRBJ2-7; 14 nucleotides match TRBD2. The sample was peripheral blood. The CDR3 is CASSLGLAGGYEQYF. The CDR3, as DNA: TGTGCCAGCAGTCTAGGACTAGCGGGGGGCTACGAGCAGTACTTC.